The 32 T cell receptor beta chains in this list originate from one sample, sequenced in a study of blood T cells in healthy people across ages. PCR was performed a second time for 7 to 11 cycles using a sample-barcoded 5' primer and a J-beta primer mix. TCRdb reprocessed the 5' RACE reads with MiXCR, giving one entry per CDR3 protein. The profile shows fewer than 2 million distinct CDR3 sequences, 30% to 40% of them singletons. The material sequenced was blood. Receptors were obtained from a human donor in good health.

This clonotype was observed many times. CDR3 in amino acids: CASSPREPTLSTQYF. The DNA for the CDR3 is TGTGCCAGCAGCCCGCGGGAACCCACGCTGAGTACGCAGTATTTT. This chain joins TRBV7-2 and TRBJ2-3; D may be TRBD2 (6 bases). The CDR3 covers 15 residues. The germline gives CDR1 SGHTA, CDR2 FQGNSA. V lost 5 bases and J lost 8, with 20 bases in between.

There are a few counts of this clonotype. The chain employs TRBV7-9 and TRBJ2-4, with D possibly being TRBD1 (5 bases). Germline V gene sequence: CDR1 SEHNR, CDR2 FQNEAQ (reference sequence). The CDR3 contains 13 residues. V lost 5 bases and J 13 bases, leaving 18 bases between the germline ends. For the CDR3, the DNA is TGTGCCAGCAGCCTAGACAGCTCCTTGGAGCAGTACTTC. It translates to CASSLDSSLEQYF.

About this clonotype itself: Germline is not matched at one junction end, which may reflect a read error. CDR3 coding DNA: TGTGCCAGCAGTTTAAGGAGGGTCGATCAGCCTCAGCATTTT. It yields the protein CASSLRRVDQPQHF. This chain uses TRBV27 with TRBJ1-5; D is unclear. Germline V gives CDR1 MNHEY, CDR2 SMNVEV (reference sequence). The CDR3 is made up of 14 amino acids.

This clonotype has just a few counts. The V and J genes are TRBV27 and TRBJ2-1; 8 bases are shared with TRBD1. In germline, CDR1 is MNHEY, CDR2 SMNVEV (reference sequence). With V trimmed by 6 bases and J by 6 bases, 7 bases remained unmatched. This CDR3 has 14 amino acids. The CDR3 region is CASSQGARSNEQFF. CDR3 DNA: TGTGCCAGCAGCCAGGGGGCGCGTTCCAATGAGCAGTTCTTC.

This chain joins TRBV12-3 or TRBV12-4 and TRBJ1-2, with D unresolved. The CDR3 sequence is 16 residues long. The V and J ends lost 3 bases and 5 bases respectively, with 19 bases between them. CDR3 DNA sequence: TGTGCCAGCAGTTTTCTCGGCGGTGAATCGCGTTATGGCTACACCTTC. This codes for CASSFLGGESRYGYTF.

This clonotype was counted a few times. The CDR3 nucleotides are TGCGCCAGCAGCCAAGATTTTTCGACAGTTTCCTACGAGCAGTACTTC. Its translation is CASSQDFSTVSYEQYF. The chain employs TRBV4-3 and TRBJ2-7; maybe TRBD1 (5 bases). There are 16 residues in the CDR3. V was clipped by 0 bases and J by 1 base, with 13 bases between them. Germline CDR1 and CDR2: LGHNA and YSLEER.

The rearrangement links TRBV7-8 to TRBJ2-1; tentative D call: TRBD1 (6 bases). Germline loops: CDR1 SGHVS, CDR2 FQNEAQ. Trimming took 5 bases from V and 4 from J, leaving 18 bases between them. This CDR3 is 16 amino acids long. The CDR3 sequence is CASSTRDTRFYNEQFF. The CDR3 DNA reads as TGTGCCAGCAGCACACGGGACACCCGATTTTACAATGAGCAGTTCTTC.

This clonotype was picked up a small number of times. The chain carries TRBV7-2 and TRBJ2-5, with 8 positions matching TRBD2. Germline trimming cut 0 bases from V and 2 bases from J; bases unmatched to any gene: 8. Germline V gene sequence: CDR1 SGHTA, CDR2 FQGNSA. CDR3 length: 17 residues. CDR3 sequence: CASSLAMGGGTQETQYF. The CDR3, as DNA: TGTGCCAGCAGCTTAGCGATGGGCGGGGGGACTCAAGAGACCCAGTACTTC.

The chain carries TRBV24-1 and TRBJ2-1; possibly TRBD1 or TRBD2 for D (5 bases each). Trimming took off 4 bases at V and 8 bases at J, with 17 bases between the two ends. The CDR3 has 15 residues. Germline V lookup: CDR1 KGHDR, CDR2 SFDVKD. DNA for the CDR3: TGTGCCACCAGTGAGCAGGGACGGATACTCGATGAGCAGTTCTTC. This gives the protein CATSEQGRILDEQFF.

V and J are TRBV7-6 and TRBJ2-7; the D gene could be TRBD1 or TRBD2 (5 bases each). Germline-derived CDR1 and CDR2 are SGHVS and FNYEAQ. This CDR3 is 15 amino acids long. V gave up 4 bases and J gave up 2 bases, with 15 bases separating them. CDR3 coding DNA: TGTGCCAGCAGCTCCGGGACCGGCAGCACCTACGAGCAGTACTTC. Its translation is CASSSGTGSTYEQYF.

This rearrangement joins TRBV20-1 to TRBJ1-2; D possibly corresponds to TRBD1 (5 bases). This CDR3 contains 14 residues. Germline V gene data show CDR1 as DFQATT and CDR2 as SNEGSKA (reference sequence). Trimming removed 3 bases at V and 6 bases at J, with 17 bases between. The chain's CDR3 is CSASLPGVPDGYTF. CDR3 coding DNA: TGCAGTGCTAGTCTTCCGGGGGTCCCGGATGGCTACACCTTC.

This clonotype was counted only a few times. V and J are TRBV29-1 and TRBJ1-2; no reliable D call. The CDR3 length is 13 residues. V lost 4 bases and J 0 bases, leaving 9 bases between the germline ends. Germline loops: CDR1 SQVTM, CDR2 ANQGSEA. The CDR3: CSVATATNYGYTF. The CDR3 DNA sequence: TGCAGCGTTGCTACGGCGACTAACTATGGCTACACCTTC.

The rearrangement links TRBV18 to TRBJ2-7; D gene unclear. The CDR3 runs to 14 residues. Germline V gives CDR1 KGHSH, CDR2 LQKENI. V was trimmed by 5 bases and J by 2 bases, leaving 13 bases between them. The CDR3 DNA follows: TGTGCCAGCTCATCCTCGGACGGAACCTACGAGCAGTACTTC. This translates into CASSSSDGTYEQYF.

The chain uses TRBV5-1 and TRBJ1-1; 7 positions match TRBD1. Germline CDR1 is SGHRS and CDR2 is YFSETQ. V was pared by 5 bases and J by 1 base, with 5 bases of the junction left unmatched. CDR3 length: 14 residues. Here the CDR3 reads CASRGQSANTEAFF. CDR3 nucleotides: TGCGCCAGCAGGGGACAGTCGGCGAACACTGAAGCTTTCTTT. The whole variable domain, remainder taken from reference TRBV5-1 and TRBJ1-1, is KAGVTQTPRYLIKTRGQQVTLSCSPISGHRSVSWYQQTPGQGLQFLFEYFSETQRNKGNFPGRFSGRQFSNSRSEMNVSTLELGDSALYLCASRGQSANTEAFFGQGTRLTVV.

The rearrangement uses TRBV14 and TRBJ2-1; 10 bases are a match to TRBD1. Germline CDR1 SGHDN, CDR2 FVKESK. V lost 1 base and J lost 3; bases outside the gene matches: 6. This CDR3 is 17 amino acids long. The CDR3 DNA reads TGTGCCAGCAGCCAAGTTCCGGACAGGGGGGACTACAATGAGCAGTTCTTC. Amino acids: CASSQVPDRGDYNEQFF.

This clonotype was observed a handful of times. The chain joins TRBV7-9 to TRBJ2-1, with TRBD1 identical over 7 bases. V gave up 3 bases and J gave up 8 bases; unmatched junction bases: 7. This CDR3 is 14 amino acids long. Germline V gene sequence: CDR1 SEHNR, CDR2 FQNEAQ (reference sequence). The CDR3 here is CASSFRGLSDEQFF. The CDR3 DNA reads as TGTGCCAGCAGCTTTAGGGGGCTGAGCGATGAGCAGTTCTTC.

The V call is TRBV29-1, the J call TRBJ1-2; TRBD1 aligns across 8 bases. The length of the CDR3 is 15 residues. The V segment lost 7 bases and the J segment 8 bases; nucleotides outside the gene matches: 18. Germline V gives CDR1 SQVTM, CDR2 ANQGSEA. The CDR3 bases are TGCAGCGCTGCCCAGGGGGCAGGGGGCCCTCGGGGCTACACCTTC. Translating it yields CSAAQGAGGPRGYTF.

The chain recombines TRBV10-3 with TRBJ2-5, with D tentatively TRBD2 (6 bases). Trimming removed 10 bases from V and 2 bases from J, with 14 bases in between. CDR3 length equals 13 residues. Germline assignment: CDR1 ENHRY and CDR2 SYGVKD. CDR3 sequence (DNA): TGTGCCACACTGACGGACTATCAAGAGACCCAGTACTTC. It specifies CATLTDYQETQYF.

This clonotype was counted between two and nine times. This chain connects TRBV10-3 to TRBJ1-5; maybe TRBD1 (6 bases). The V end was cut by 6 bases, the J end by 2 bases, with 38 bases between. The germline V gene encodes CDR1 ENHRY and CDR2 SYGVKD. The CDR3 has 23 residues. In nucleotides, the CDR3 is TGTGCCATCAGGCTATCGGCAAAGGGGACATTTAGAGTAAACCAGGTAGGCAATCAGCCCCAGCATTTT. Amino acids: CAIRLSAKGTFRVNQVGNQPQHF.

This clonotype has just a few counts. The chain employs TRBV11-2 and TRBJ2-5; D possibly uses TRBD1 or TRBD2 (5 bases each). The CDR3 has 15 amino acids. The V gene's germline CDR1 is SGHAT and CDR2 FQNNGV. With 6 bases removed from V and 5 bases from J, the gap between germline ends came to 19 bases. The CDR3 protein is CASRRPGVKGETQYF. Written as DNA, the CDR3 is TGTGCCAGCAGGCGCCCCGGGGTCAAGGGGGAGACCCAGTACTTC.

This clonotype was picked up one time. The rearrangement uses TRBV20-1 and TRBJ1-2, with 9 bases lining up with TRBD1. J lost 4 bases, V lost 6 bases, and 9 bases had no gene match. This CDR3 has 14 residues. Germline V CDR1 and CDR2: DFQATT, SNEGSKA (reference sequence). CDR3 nucleotides: TGCAGTGCGCCGTCGGACAGGGGCGCCTATGGCTACACCTTC. This translates into CSAPSDRGAYGYTF.

The chain has TRBV28 and TRBJ2-2, with D possibly called TRBD1 or TRBD2 (5 bases each). Germline V gene data show CDR1 as MDHEN and CDR2 as SYDVKM. V was shortened by 6 bases and J by 4 bases, with 18 bases between the two germline ends. The CDR3 spans 16 residues. The CDR3 spells CASSFGGGVSTGELFF. The CDR3 DNA reads as TGTGCCAGCAGCTTCGGTGGGGGAGTCAGCACCGGGGAGCTGTTTTTT.

The chain recombines TRBV9 with TRBJ1-2; D gene unclear. Germline lookup yields CDR1 SGDLS and CDR2 YYNGEE. The CDR3 loop spans 12 amino acids. The germline V and J ends were trimmed by 5 bases and 6 bases, with 11 bases remaining between them. CDR3 nucleotide sequence: TGTGCCAGCAGGGACTTTAGGGATGGCTACACCTTC. Translation: CASRDFRDGYTF.

This clonotype was counted only a few times. J is TRBJ2-7 and V is TRBV12-3 or TRBV12-4, with 7 nucleotides matching TRBD2. J gave up 0 bases and V 4 bases, and 3 bases lay outside the gene matches. CDR3 length: 14 residues. Here the CDR3 reads CASSWRGSSYEQYF. CDR3 coding DNA: TGTGCCAGCAGTTGGCGGGGGAGCTCCTACGAGCAGTACTTC.

V and J are TRBV19 and TRBJ2-7, with D perhaps assigned TRBD1 or TRBD2 (5 bases each). Germline CDR1 is LNHDA and CDR2 is SQIVND (reference sequence). This CDR3 has 15 residues. With 3 bases removed from V and 2 bases from J, the gap between germline ends came to 14 bases. CDR3 sequence (DNA): TGTGCCAGTAGTATCCGAGGGAAGGGGCCCTACGAGCAGTACTTC. It codes for CASSIRGKGPYEQYF.

The J gene is TRBJ2-3, the V gene TRBV25-1, with D unresolved. Trimming removed 7 bases at V and 2 bases at J, with 10 bases between. The CDR3 spans 13 residues. Germline V gene lookup returns CDR1 MGHDK and CDR2 SYGVNS. CDR3 sequence (DNA): TGTGCCAGCATGGGCGATAACACAGATACGCAGTATTTT. Amino acids: CASMGDNTDTQYF.

This clonotype has at least ten counts. CDR3 coding DNA: TGTGCCAGCAGCCAAGAGCGGGGGGATAGTTACGAGCAGTACTTC. Amino acid sequence: CASSQERGDSYEQYF. This chain links TRBV4-2 with TRBJ2-7; TRBD2 aligns across 8 bases. Germline V CDR1 and CDR2: LGHNA, YNFKEQ. V lost 0 bases and J lost 4; bases outside the gene matches: 5. This CDR3 region has 15 residues.

This clonotype showed up just once. One junction end does not reproduce the germline sequence, and a read error may be involved. This chain connects TRBV20-1 to TRBJ1-5; D remains unclear. Looked up from germline, CDR1 is DFQATT and CDR2 is SNEGSKA (reference sequence). This CDR3 contains 16 residues. This CDR3 is CSARGIPGSGNQPRHF. For the CDR3, the DNA is TGCAGTGCTAGGGGGATTCCAGGAAGCGGCAATCAGCCCCGGCATTTT.

J is TRBJ1-1 and V is TRBV4-3, with D unclear. The germline CDR1 and CDR2 sequences are LGHNA and YSLEER. CDR3 length: 14 amino acids. V was trimmed by 3 bases and J by 1 base, leaving 9 bases between them. The CDR3 is CASSQLGRNTEAFF. In nucleotides, the CDR3 is TGCGCCAGCAGCCAGTTAGGCCGGAACACTGAAGCTTTCTTT.

As regards this clonotype: A junction boundary mismatches the germline segment, possibly from a read error. This chain links TRBV7-2 with TRBJ1-1; D gene ambiguous. This CDR3 has 13 amino acids. Germline CDR1 and CDR2: SGHTA and FQGNSA. This chain's CDR3 is CASSYLIGSETFF. DNA of the CDR3: TGTGCCAGCAGCTATTTGATCGGCAGTGAAACTTTCTTT.

This clonotype came up a few times. V usage is TRBV7-2 and J usage is TRBJ2-3; D is possibly TRBD2 (7 bases). Germline lookup yields CDR1 SGHTA and CDR2 FQGNSA. This CDR3 has 17 residues. Trimming removed 4 bases from V and 2 bases from J, with 19 bases in between. The DNA for the CDR3 is TGTGCCAGCAGCTCAGATGAAGGGGGGGGGACCACAGATACGCAGTATTTT. This translates into CASSSDEGGGTTDTQYF.

About this clonotype: A read error may account for a junction end that differs from germline. V usage is TRBV29-1 and J usage is TRBJ1-2, with D hard to call. The CDR3 loop spans 13 amino acids. Germline CDR1 reads SQVTM; CDR2 reads ANQGSEA. The CDR3 region is CSVALLLNYGYIF. The CDR3 DNA reads TGCAGCGTTGCCCTTCTGCTGAACTATGGCTACATCTTC.